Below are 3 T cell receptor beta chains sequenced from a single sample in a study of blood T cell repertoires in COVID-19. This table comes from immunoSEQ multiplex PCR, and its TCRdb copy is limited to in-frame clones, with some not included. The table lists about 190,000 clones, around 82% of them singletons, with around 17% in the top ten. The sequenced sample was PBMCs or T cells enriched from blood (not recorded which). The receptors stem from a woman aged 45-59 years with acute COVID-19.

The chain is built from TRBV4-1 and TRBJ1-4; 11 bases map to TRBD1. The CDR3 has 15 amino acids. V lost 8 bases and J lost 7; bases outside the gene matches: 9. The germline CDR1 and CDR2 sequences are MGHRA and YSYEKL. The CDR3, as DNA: TGCGCCAGCGGCGACCAGGGGACAGGGGGTGAAAAACTGTTTTTT. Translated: CASGDQGTGGEKLFF.

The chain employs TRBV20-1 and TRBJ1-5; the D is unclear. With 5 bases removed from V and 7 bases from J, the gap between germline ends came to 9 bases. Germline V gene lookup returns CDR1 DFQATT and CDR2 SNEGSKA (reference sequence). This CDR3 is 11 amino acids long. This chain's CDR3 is CSASGEQPQHF. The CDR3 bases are TGCAGTGCTTCCGGGGAACAGCCCCAGCATTTT.

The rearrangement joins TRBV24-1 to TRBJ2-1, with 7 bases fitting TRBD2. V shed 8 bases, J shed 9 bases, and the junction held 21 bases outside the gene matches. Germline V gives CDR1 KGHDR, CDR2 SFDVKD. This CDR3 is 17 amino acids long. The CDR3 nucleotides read TGTGCCACCACTGGCCCACGAGCGGGGTCCAAAATCAGTGAGCAGTTCTTC. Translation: CATTGPRAGSKISEQFF.